This entry describes one TCR beta chain. What antigen it recognizes has not been identified. A much larger clone sits a single nucleotide away, making a read error possible. The data originate from a study of T cell repertoires in cytomegalovirus infection (dated by TCRdb to between 2018 and 2020). For the wider study: The HLA type of each donor mattered for the analysis, because public TCR beta signatures pointed to carriage of CMV infection along with the matching HLA type. Broader findings and caveats from the paper: The ex vivo response was dominated by HLA-C-restricted CMV-specific TCR beta clonotypes, which also provided the single most frequent clonotype in two of eight donors. In both this cohort and an independent cohort of several hundred donors, the cumulative frequency of public TCR beta family members distinguished carriers of CMV infection plus the relevant HLA type.

The reads were generated on an Illumina HiSeq 1500. Using fastp at Q25 and MiXCR, TCRdb reprocessed the public reads and kept productive beta chains. A single entry per CDR3 protein holds the most common genes and DNA from its merged rows. Within this sample are 200,000 to 300,000 distinct CDR3 sequences, with 9% to 15% of them counted one time only. 1.5% to 2% of the sample goes to the ten largest clones. Inclusive of the bounding cysteine and phenylalanine, the CDR3 is 13 residues long. Just CDR3 DNA is preserved here, 39 bases in frame from base 1. The junction shows trimming of 4 bases on V and 8 bases on J, plus 14 bases between the germline ends. Per the germline V gene (reference sequence), MNHNY is the CDR1 and SVGAGI is the CDR2.

This receptor was taken from a human donor in good health (CMV status not recorded). Some clones in this sample may be carry-over from other donors' samples. The chain was built from TRBV6-6 and TRBJ1-2; the D gene is perhaps TRBD1, on 6 matching bases. Material for sequencing was PBMCs. In nucleotide form, the sequence is TGTGCCAGCAGTTTTACAGGGCCGGGGGGCTACACCTTC. It specifies CASSFTGPGGYTF.